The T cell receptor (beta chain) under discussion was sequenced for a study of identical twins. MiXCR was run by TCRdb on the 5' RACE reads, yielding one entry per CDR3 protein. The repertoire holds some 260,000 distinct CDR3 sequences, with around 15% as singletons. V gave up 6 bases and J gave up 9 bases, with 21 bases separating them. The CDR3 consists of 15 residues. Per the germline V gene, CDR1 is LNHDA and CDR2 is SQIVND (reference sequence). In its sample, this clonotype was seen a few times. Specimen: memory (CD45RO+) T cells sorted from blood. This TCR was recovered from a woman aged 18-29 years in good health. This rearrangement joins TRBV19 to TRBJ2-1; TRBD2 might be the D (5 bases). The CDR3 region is CASSPGIFSSPEQFF. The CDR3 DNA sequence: TGTGCCAGTAGCCCGGGGATTTTTAGCTCACCTGAGCAGTTCTTC.